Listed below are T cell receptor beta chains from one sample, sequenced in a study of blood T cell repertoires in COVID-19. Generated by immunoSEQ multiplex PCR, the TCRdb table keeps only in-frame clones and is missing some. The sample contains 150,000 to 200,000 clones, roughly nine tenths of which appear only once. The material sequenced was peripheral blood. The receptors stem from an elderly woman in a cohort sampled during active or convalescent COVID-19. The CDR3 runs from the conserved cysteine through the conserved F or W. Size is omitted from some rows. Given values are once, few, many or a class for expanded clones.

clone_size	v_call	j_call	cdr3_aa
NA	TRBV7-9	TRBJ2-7	CASSPGTIYEQYF
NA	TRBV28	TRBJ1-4	CASRSGGPEKLFF
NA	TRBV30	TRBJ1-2	CARTRQGLDYGYTF
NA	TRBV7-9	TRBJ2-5	CASSLGTGAFQETQYF
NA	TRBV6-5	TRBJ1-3	CASSSTGSGNTIYF
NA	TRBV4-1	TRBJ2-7	CASSPALISSYEQYF
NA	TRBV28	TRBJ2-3	CASSLARQRGGGDTQYF
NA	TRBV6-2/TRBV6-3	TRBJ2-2	CASSNLAGVNTGELFF
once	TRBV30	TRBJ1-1	CAWETGRGPEAFF
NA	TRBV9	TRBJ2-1	CASSRTSRDNEQFF
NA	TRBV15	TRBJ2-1	CATSRSTGVAGAHYNEQFF
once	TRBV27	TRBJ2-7	CASSSQGSFTYEQYF
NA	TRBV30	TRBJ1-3	CAWDRSSGNTIYF
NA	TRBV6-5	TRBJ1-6	CASSYPRSYNSPLHF
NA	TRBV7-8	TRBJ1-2	CASSLPVPMNGYTF
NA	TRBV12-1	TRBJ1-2	CASSSLGRDGYTF
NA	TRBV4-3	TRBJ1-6	CASSQDPGSPLHF
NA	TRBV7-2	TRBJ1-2	CASSSAHGDYGYTF
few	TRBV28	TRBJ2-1	CASSPFRQPNEQFF
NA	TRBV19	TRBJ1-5	CASSRGSQDQPQHF
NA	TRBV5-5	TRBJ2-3	CASSLGQGVGTDTQYF
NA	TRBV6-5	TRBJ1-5	CASSTGTGFNQPQHF
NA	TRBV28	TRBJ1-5	CASSLYGQGNQPQHF
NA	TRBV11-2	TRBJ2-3	CASRREGTDTQYF
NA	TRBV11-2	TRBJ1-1	CASSLGQVRTEAFF
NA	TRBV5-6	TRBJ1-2	CASSWGGRPPYGYTF
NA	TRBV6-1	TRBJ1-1	CASSANRVNTEAFF
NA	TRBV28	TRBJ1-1	CASSLGGWVVPEAFF
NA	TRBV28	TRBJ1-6	CASSLGAGGGSPLHF
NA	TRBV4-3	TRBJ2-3	CASSQDLSLAGALRSDTQYF
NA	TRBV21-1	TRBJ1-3	CASSKTDRNSSGNTIYF
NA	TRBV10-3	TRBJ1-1	CAIRETGQTEAFF
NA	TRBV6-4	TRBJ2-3	CASSYRGAGRDTQYF
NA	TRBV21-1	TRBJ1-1	CASSNISRDTEAFF
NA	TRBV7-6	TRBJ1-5	CASSLGDRGNQPQHF
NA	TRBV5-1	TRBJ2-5	CASSPGRTQETQYF
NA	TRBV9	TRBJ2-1	CASSVDYNNEQFF